The clone carrying this TCR beta chain was counted a few times. As yet, its antigen is unknown. These data originate in a study of T cells in tuberculosis. Study information: The T cells targeted glucose monomycolate, a mycobacterial lipid, via CD1B. This South African cohort compared adolescents with or without latent tuberculosis against adults with active tuberculosis.

Clones were sequenced by immunoSEQ multiplex PCR, and TCRdb holds only the in-frame ones, with some missing. The data hold tens of thousands of clones, with 85% to 95% observed a single time. Unsorted cryopreserved PBMC were sequenced, averaging roughly 100,000 T cells per clinical donor. Study observations and caveats: A GMM-specific repertoire classifier reached 80% to 90% accuracy, AUROC 0.90.

Trimming took off 6 bases at V and 2 bases at J, with 10 bases between the two ends. Per the germline V gene, CDR1 is MGHDK and CDR2 is SYGVNS. The CDR3 consists of 13 residues. Sequenced sample: PBMCs. The sequence derives from a donor aged 10-29 years with latent tuberculosis or without tuberculosis infection. Some clones in this sample may be carry-over from other donors' samples. The chain recombines TRBV25-1 with TRBJ1-1; unclear D gene. The CDR3 nucleotides read TGTGCCAGCAGCGGACTGTCTAACACTGAAGCTTTCTTT. Its protein is CASSGLSNTEAFF.